The 30 T cell receptor beta chains below were found in one sample sequenced in a study of T-cell memory formation after mild COVID-19. MiXCR, run by TCRdb on the 5' RACE reads, gives a single entry per CDR3 protein. The sample records under 650,000 distinct CDR3 sequences, roughly 18% being singletons. Sequencing input: PBMCs or a T cell subset sorted from them (not recorded which). The receptors come from an adult woman who had mild COVID-19 (a few samples of this study predate the infection). Cell type and time point are not known.

This clonotype was detected only a few times. The chain employs TRBV7-3 and TRBJ2-3; D is possibly TRBD1 or TRBD2 (5 bases each). Per the germline V gene, CDR1 is SGHTA and CDR2 is FQGTGA. The CDR3 loop spans 17 amino acids. V was trimmed by 2 bases and J by 1 base, leaving 16 bases between them. This CDR3 is CASSLHFVGTGTDTQYF. As DNA, the CDR3 is TGTGCCAGCAGCTTACATTTCGTGGGGACCGGCACAGATACGCAGTATTTT.

The genes are TRBV3-1 and TRBJ1-2; 10 bases map to TRBD1. The germline gives CDR1 LGHDT, CDR2 YNNKEL (reference sequence). There are 16 residues in the CDR3. The junction had 7 bases not matched to a gene; V was cut back by 1 base and J by 5 bases. CDR3 nucleotides: TGTGCCAGCAGCCAAGGGGGGGACAGGGGTCCTTATGGCTACACCTTC. Translated: CASSQGGDRGPYGYTF.

This clonotype has only a few counts. V is TRBV6-8 and J is TRBJ2-5, with D maybe TRBD1 (5 bases). V gave up 0 bases and J gave up 2 bases, with 13 bases separating them. This CDR3 is built from 16 residues. Germline V gene data show CDR1 as MNHGY and CDR2 as SAAAGT. The CDR3 DNA reads TGTGCCAGCAGTTACTCGAATCCAGGGCGTCAAGAGACCCAGTACTTC. Amino acids: CASSYSNPGRQETQYF.

This clonotype turned up a few times. This rearrangement joins TRBV27 to TRBJ2-4; tentatively, D is TRBD2 (7 bases). The V gene's germline CDR1 is MNHEY and CDR2 SMNVEV (reference sequence). There are 16 residues in the CDR3. V lost 6 bases, J lost 0 bases, and 15 bases lay in between. The CDR3 coding sequence is TGTGCCAGCAGCTTGGGGGCGGGAGTAGCCAAAAACATTCAGTACTTC. It encodes CASSLGAGVAKNIQYF.

This clonotype appeared a few times. The chain is built from TRBV3-1 and TRBJ2-5; 11 bases fit TRBD2. The CDR3 is made up of 15 amino acids. Germline CDR1 reads LGHDT; CDR2 reads YNNKEL (reference sequence). Trimming removed 5 bases from V and 5 bases from J; junction bases left unmatched: 7. DNA of the CDR3: TGTGCCAGCAGCACGCTAGCGGGGGGCGGGGAGACCCAGTACTTC. Residues: CASSTLAGGGETQYF.

This clonotype was recorded at least ten times. The chain joins TRBV20-1 to TRBJ2-3; D not certain. The germline V gene encodes CDR1 DFQATT and CDR2 SNEGSKA (reference sequence). The V end lost 6 bases, the J end lost 5 bases, and 9 bases lay between the germline ends. The CDR3 totals 11 residues. The CDR3 here is CSAVKGDTQYF. The CDR3 nucleotides are TGCAGTGCGGTAAAAGGAGATACGCAGTATTTT.

This clonotype was counted only a few times. The V call is TRBV4-3, the J call TRBJ2-7; D perhaps matches TRBD2 (6 bases). Germline V CDR1 and CDR2: LGHNA, YSLEER. The germline V and J ends were trimmed by 2 bases and 2 bases, with 13 bases remaining between them. The CDR3 runs 15 residues. CDR3 nucleotide sequence: TGCGCCAGCAGCCAATCCGCGGGATCCCCCTACGAGCAGTACTTC. Protein product: CASSQSAGSPYEQYF.

A few counts support this clonotype. The V gene is TRBV7-2, the J gene TRBJ2-3, with no clear D. Germline V gene sequence: CDR1 SGHTA, CDR2 FQGNSA. The V end was cut by 3 bases, the J end by 2 bases, with 6 bases between. The CDR3 has 13 amino acids. CDR3 sequence: CASSLGYTDTQYF. As DNA, the CDR3 is TGTGCCAGCAGCTTGGGCTACACAGATACGCAGTATTTT.

This clonotype was seen only a few times. This chain links TRBV5-1 with TRBJ2-1; TRBD2 aligns across 11 bases. Germline V gives CDR1 SGHRS, CDR2 YFSETQ. V shed 0 bases and J 0 bases; nucleotides not matched to a gene: 14. This CDR3 has 21 amino acids. The CDR3 protein is CASSLVDGVLAGALSYNEQFF. The CDR3 DNA sequence: TGCGCCAGCAGCTTGGTGGATGGGGTACTAGCGGGGGCCCTCTCCTACAATGAGCAGTTCTTC.

Ten or more counts support this clonotype. The rearrangement links TRBV5-6 to TRBJ1-2; D not certain. Per germline, CDR1 SGHDT and CDR2 YYEEEE. V lost 4 bases and J lost 3, with 10 bases in between. CDR3 length: 13 amino acids. CDR3 sequence (DNA): TGTGCCAGCAGCCTCGGACGGTACTATGGCTACACCTTC. Residues: CASSLGRYYGYTF.

This clonotype was seen a few times. The V gene is TRBV5-1, the J gene TRBJ1-1; D gene ambiguous. Germline CDR1 reads SGHRS; CDR2 reads YFSETQ. Trimming pared 4 bases from V and 0 bases from J, leaving 10 bases between. This CDR3 has 14 residues. The CDR3 bases are TGCGCCAGCAGCACGACAATAGTGAACACTGAAGCTTTCTTT. It translates to CASSTTIVNTEAFF. Combining the CDR3 with reference TRBV5-1 and TRBJ1-1 gives the whole variable domain KAGVTQTPRYLIKTRGQQVTLSCSPISGHRSVSWYQQTPGQGLQFLFEYFSETQRNKGNFPGRFSGRQFSNSRSEMNVSTLELGDSALYLCASSTTIVNTEAFFGQGTRLTVV.

The J gene is TRBJ2-7, the V gene TRBV19; D is uncertain. Germline V CDR1 and CDR2: LNHDA, SQIVND (reference sequence). CDR3 length equals 14 residues. V gave up 3 bases and J gave up 4 bases, with 13 bases separating them. CDR3 bases: TGTGCCAGTAGTATTAAGCTGGGTTGGTACGAGCAGTACTTC. This sequence encodes CASSIKLGWYEQYF.

The chain uses TRBV5-1 and TRBJ2-1; 7 nucleotides align to TRBD1. The germline V gene encodes CDR1 SGHRS and CDR2 YFSETQ. CDR3 size: 18 residues. The V segment lost 4 bases and the J segment 7 bases; nucleotides outside the gene matches: 20. CDR3 bases: TGCGCCAGCAGCCCTACCGGGACAGCTTCCCCAACTATGAATGAGCAGTTCTTC. Translated, it gives CASSPTGTASPTMNEQFF.

The chain has TRBV3-1 and TRBJ2-4, with D hard to call. Trimming left V 4 bases short and J 0 bases short, with 13 bases between. The germline V gene has CDR1 LGHDT and CDR2 YNNKEL (reference sequence). This CDR3 spans 16 amino acids. The CDR3 loop is CASSPTGQPAKNIQYF. CDR3 sequence (DNA): TGTGCCAGCAGCCCCACCGGCCAGCCAGCCAAAAACATTCAGTACTTC.

The chain recombines TRBV6-5 with TRBJ2-7; TRBD1 matches 11 bases. This CDR3 has 15 amino acids. V lost 1 base to trimming and J lost 3 bases; unmatched junction nucleotides: 2. The V gene's germline CDR1 is MNHEY and CDR2 SVGAGI. CDR3 nucleotides: TGTGCCAGCAGTTACTGGGGACAGGGGGACTACGAGCAGTACTTC. It is translated as CASSYWGQGDYEQYF.

The chain combines TRBV6-2 or TRBV6-3 with TRBJ2-7; TRBD2 matches at 9 bases. V lost 7 bases to trimming and J lost 4 bases; unmatched junction nucleotides: 8. The CDR3 has 14 residues. Germline-derived CDR1 and CDR2 are MNHEY and SVGEGT. The CDR3 bases are TGTGCCAGCAAAATACTAGCGGGTGCGTACGAGCAGTACTTC. It translates to CASKILAGAYEQYF.

This chain links TRBV5-1 with TRBJ2-1, with 9 bases fitting TRBD2. CDR1 and CDR2 (germline): SGHRS, YFSETQ. The CDR3 has 15 amino acids. J gave up 3 bases and V 3 bases, and 4 bases lay outside the gene matches. CDR3 loop: CASSSSGNFYNEQFF. The CDR3 DNA follows: TGCGCCAGCAGCTCTAGCGGGAACTTCTACAATGAGCAGTTCTTC.

This clonotype occurred a few times. This chain links TRBV7-3 with TRBJ1-6; D is ambiguous. The V and J ends lost 1 base and 7 bases respectively, with 8 bases between them. This CDR3 is built from 14 residues. Per germline, CDR1 SGHTA and CDR2 FQGTGA. Here the CDR3 DNA reads TGTGCCAGCAGCTTAAGGGCGGTCAATTCACCCCTCCACTTT. Its translation is CASSLRAVNSPLHF.

There are a few counts of this clonotype. The rearrangement links TRBV12-3 or TRBV12-4 to TRBJ1-2; D is unclear. V gave up 4 bases and J gave up 0 bases, with 21 bases separating them. This CDR3 has 18 amino acids. For the CDR3, the DNA is TGTGCCAGCAGTTCCCATTTCGATCGGGCAAGTTCTAACTATGGCTACACCTTC. Its translation is CASSSHFDRASSNYGYTF.

The chain is built from TRBV7-8 and TRBJ1-5; 7 bases match TRBD1. The CDR3 length is 13 residues. V shed 3 bases and J 16 bases; nucleotides not matched to a gene: 12. CDR1 is SGHVS and CDR2 is FQNEAQ in the germline V gene. CDR3 DNA sequence: TGTGCCAGCAGCTTCCACCCGGGACAGCCCTTACATTTT. Protein: CASSFHPGQPLHF. The full variable domain, its missing parts supplied by reference TRBV7-8 and TRBJ1-5, is GAGVSQSPRYKVAKRGQDVALRCDPISGHVSLFWYQQALGQGPEFLTYFQNEAQLDKSGLPSDRFFAERPEGSVSTLKIQRTQQEDSAVYLCASSFHPGQPLHFGDGTRLSIL.

The CDR3 protein is CSVATTGRNLYGYTF. In nucleotides, the CDR3 is TGCAGCGTTGCTACGACAGGGAGAAATCTCTATGGCTACACCTTC. The genes are TRBV29-1 and TRBJ1-2; 7 bases map to TRBD1. Germline values: CDR1 SQVTM, CDR2 ANQGSEA. The CDR3 has 15 residues. J gave up 4 bases and V 4 bases, and 12 bases lay outside the gene matches.

This clonotype was observed a handful of times. For the CDR3, the DNA is TGTGCCACCAGCAGAGGTGGGACTAGCGACAATGAGCAGTTCTTC. This encodes CATSRGGTSDNEQFF. The V call is TRBV15, the J call TRBJ2-1, with TRBD2 matching 10 bases. This CDR3 is 15 amino acids long. Germline assignment: CDR1 LNHNV and CDR2 YYDKDF (reference sequence). V lost 1 base, J lost 5 bases, and 2 bases stayed unmatched.

This clonotype was seen only a few times. DNA for the CDR3: TGTGCCAGCAGCCCCGGGCGGCACTACGAGCAGTACTTC. It codes for CASSPGRHYEQYF. The chain carries TRBV12-3 or TRBV12-4 and TRBJ2-7, with no clear D. Trimming removed 6 bases from V and 3 bases from J, with 12 bases in between. CDR3 length equals 13 residues.

The chain recombines TRBV7-9 with TRBJ2-3; 7 bases agree with TRBD1. The CDR3 has 16 residues. Germline CDR1 and CDR2: SEHNR and FQNEAQ (reference sequence). Germline trimming cut 1 base from V and 2 bases from J; bases unmatched to any gene: 6. CDR3 sequence (DNA): TGTGCCAGCAGCTTAGGATCCGGGACAGTCACAGATACGCAGTATTTT. Translated: CASSLGSGTVTDTQYF.

This sequence joins TRBV29-1 and TRBJ2-1, with TRBD1 matching 7 bases. Germline values: CDR1 SQVTM, CDR2 ANQGSEA. V trimming: 4 bases; J trimming: 0 bases; junction bases outside the gene matches: 6. The CDR3 loop spans 15 amino acids. The chain's CDR3 is CSVVGGQSSYNEQFF. The CDR3 nucleotides are TGCAGCGTTGTAGGGGGCCAGAGCTCCTACAATGAGCAGTTCTTC.

This clonotype was observed a handful of times. The gene calls are TRBV9 and TRBJ2-7, with 9 nucleotides matching TRBD2. V dropped 0 bases and J dropped 3; count of bases not matched to a gene: 7. CDR1 is SGDLS and CDR2 is YYNGEE in the germline V gene. The CDR3 runs 16 residues. The CDR3 sequence is CASSVGSSSGVYEQYF. CDR3 nucleotides: TGTGCCAGCAGCGTAGGCTCGTCTAGCGGGGTCTACGAGCAGTACTTC.

The DNA of the CDR3 is TGTGCCAGCTCACGTGTCGGGACAGGGGGCACTGAAGCTTTCTTT. It yields the protein CASSRVGTGGTEAFF. V usage is TRBV18 and J usage is TRBJ1-1; 11 bases fit TRBD1. V dropped 4 bases and J dropped 4; count of bases not matched to a gene: 5. Germline V gives CDR1 KGHSH, CDR2 LQKENI. The CDR3 sequence is 15 residues long.

This clonotype was observed a handful of times. V is TRBV5-4 and J is TRBJ2-6; no reliable D call. The CDR3 length is 15 residues. Germline V gene sequence: CDR1 SGHNT, CDR2 YYREEE (reference sequence). Trimming shortened V by 4 bases and J by 5 bases, and 13 bases separated the two germline ends. CDR3 sequence reads: CASSPHEPRANVLTF. For the CDR3, the DNA is TGTGCCAGCAGCCCACACGAGCCGCGGGCCAACGTCCTGACTTTC.

The J gene is TRBJ2-3, the V gene TRBV5-1; 7 nucleotides agree with TRBD1. This CDR3 contains 17 residues. CDR1 is SGHRS and CDR2 is YFSETQ in the germline V gene. V dropped 4 bases and J dropped 0; count of bases not matched to a gene: 11. CDR3 protein: CASSPNPGQSSTDTQYF. CDR3 in DNA: TGCGCCAGCAGCCCTAACCCGGGACAGAGTAGCACAGATACGCAGTATTTT.

This clonotype appeared a few times. V and J are TRBV5-5 and TRBJ1-2, with 9 bases lining up with TRBD1. V lost 4 bases and J lost 5; bases outside the gene matches: 9. From germline, CDR1 is SGHKS and CDR2 YYEKEE (reference sequence). This CDR3 region has 15 residues. The CDR3: CASSTGQGGLYGYTF. As DNA, the CDR3 is TGTGCCAGCAGCACGGGACAGGGCGGATTATATGGCTACACCTTC.